This T cell receptor beta chain was documented in a study of T cell changes during pregnancy in multiple sclerosis. CDR1 is MNHEY and CDR2 is SMNVEV in the germline V gene (reference sequence). V dropped 7 bases and J dropped 0; count of bases not matched to a gene: 12. This CDR3 is 18 amino acids long. The protocol was immunoSEQ multiplex PCR, while the TCRdb copy is restricted to in-frame clones and leaves out a portion. The sample shows 70,000 to 95,000 clones, 94% of them seen only once. The TCR was taken from a female donor with multiple sclerosis, enrolled in a pregnancy study. The rearrangement uses TRBV27 and TRBJ2-6; 7 bases fit TRBD1. Sequencing was performed on peripheral blood, taken in the third trimester of pregnancy. This CDR3 reads CASKLLRDSNSGANVLTF. Written as DNA, the CDR3 is TGTGCCAGCAAACTCTTAAGGGACAGTAACTCTGGGGCCAACGTCCTGACTTTC.